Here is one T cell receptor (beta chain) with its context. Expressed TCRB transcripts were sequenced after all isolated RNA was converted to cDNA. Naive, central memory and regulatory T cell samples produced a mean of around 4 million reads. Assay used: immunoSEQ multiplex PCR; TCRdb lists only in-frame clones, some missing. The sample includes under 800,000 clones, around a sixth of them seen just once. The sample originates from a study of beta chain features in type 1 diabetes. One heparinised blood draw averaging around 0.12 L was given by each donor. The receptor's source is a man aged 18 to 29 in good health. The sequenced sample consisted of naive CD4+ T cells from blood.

In DNA, the CDR3 is TGTGCCAGTGCAGTTGGAAACACCATATATTTT. Translating it yields CASAVGNTIYF. V gene TRBV9 combines with J gene TRBJ1-3; D remains ambiguous. V was trimmed by 8 bases and J by 3 bases, leaving 6 bases between them. The CDR3 loop spans 11 amino acids. The germline gives CDR1 SGDLS, CDR2 YYNGEE.